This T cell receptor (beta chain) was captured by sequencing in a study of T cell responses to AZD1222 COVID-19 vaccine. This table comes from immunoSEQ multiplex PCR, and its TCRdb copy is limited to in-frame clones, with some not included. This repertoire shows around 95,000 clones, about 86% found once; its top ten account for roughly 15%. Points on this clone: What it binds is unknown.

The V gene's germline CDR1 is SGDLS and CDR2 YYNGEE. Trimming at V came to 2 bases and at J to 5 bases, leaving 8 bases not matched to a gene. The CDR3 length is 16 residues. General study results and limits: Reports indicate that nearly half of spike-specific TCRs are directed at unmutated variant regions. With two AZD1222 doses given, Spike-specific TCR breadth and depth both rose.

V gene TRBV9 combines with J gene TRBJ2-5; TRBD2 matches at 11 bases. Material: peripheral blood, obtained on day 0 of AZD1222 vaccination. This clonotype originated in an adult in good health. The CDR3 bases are TGTGCCAGCAGCGTTTTAGCGGGGGGGCTTCCGGAGACCCAGTACTTC. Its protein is CASSVLAGGLPETQYF.